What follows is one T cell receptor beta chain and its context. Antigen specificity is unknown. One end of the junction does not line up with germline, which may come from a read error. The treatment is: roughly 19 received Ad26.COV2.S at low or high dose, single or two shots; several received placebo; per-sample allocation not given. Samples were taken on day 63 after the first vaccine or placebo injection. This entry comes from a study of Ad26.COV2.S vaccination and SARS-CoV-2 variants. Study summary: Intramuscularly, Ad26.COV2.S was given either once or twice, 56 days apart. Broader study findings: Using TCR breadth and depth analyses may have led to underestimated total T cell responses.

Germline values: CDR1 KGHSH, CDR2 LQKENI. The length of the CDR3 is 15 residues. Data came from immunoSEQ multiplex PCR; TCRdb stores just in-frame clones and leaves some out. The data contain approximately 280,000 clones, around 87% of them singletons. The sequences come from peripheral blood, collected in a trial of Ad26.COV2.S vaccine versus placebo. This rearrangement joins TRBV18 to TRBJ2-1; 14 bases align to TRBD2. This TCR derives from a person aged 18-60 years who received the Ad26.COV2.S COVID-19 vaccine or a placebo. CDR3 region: CASSPGLAGDNAQFF. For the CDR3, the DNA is TGTGCCAGCTCACCGGGACTAGCGGGAGACAATGCGCAGTTCTTC.